The 30 T cell receptor beta chains below come from one sample, sequenced in a study of shared clonotypes between healthy human individuals. Sequencing was performed with immunoSEQ multiplex PCR; in TCRdb, only in-frame clones are kept and a portion is missing. The sample lists about 1.1 million clones; approximately 80% were seen once. Sequencing used memory CD4+ T cells from PBMCs. Noted subset: CD45RA-negative fraction. Receptor source: a man between 18 and 35 years old in good health. Some clones in this sample may be carry-over from other donors' samples.

The chain uses TRBV10-3 and TRBJ2-5; D ambiguous. There are 12 residues in the CDR3. Germline assignment: CDR1 ENHRY and CDR2 SYGVKD. V was cut by 7 bases and J by 4 bases, with 10 bases left in between. The CDR3 here is CAIKNEGETQYF. For the CDR3, the DNA is TGTGCCATCAAAAATGAAGGAGAGACCCAGTACTTC.

V and J are TRBV6-5 and TRBJ2-5; D call uncertain. Trimming took off 4 bases at V and 5 bases at J, with 5 bases between the two ends. Germline V CDR1 and CDR2: MNHEY, SVGAGI. CDR3 length: 11 residues. The CDR3 DNA sequence: TGTGCCAGCAGTTGGGGTGAGACCCAGTACTTC. Translating it yields CASSWGETQYF.

The chain combines TRBV5-8 with TRBJ2-7; 13 bases line up with TRBD2. This CDR3 region has 16 residues. The J segment lost 6 bases and the V segment lost 3 bases, leaving 9 bases of the junction unmatched. Per the germline V gene, CDR1 is SGHTS and CDR2 is YDEGEE. The DNA of the CDR3 is TGTGCCAGCAGCTATGAGGGGACTAGCGGGATTAGCGAGCAGTACTTC. Its translation: CASSYEGTSGISEQYF.

The rearrangement uses TRBV11-1 and TRBJ2-7; weak D call: TRBD2 (6 bases). V lost 6 bases, J lost 2 bases, and 14 bases lay in between. Germline loops: CDR1 SGHAT, CDR2 FQDESV (reference sequence). This CDR3 contains 14 residues. CDR3 nucleotide sequence: TGTGCCAGCAGTCGTACCGGGACTCCCTACGAGCAGTACTTC. Protein sequence: CASSRTGTPYEQYF.

The chain's CDR3 is CASSLRATNYGYTF. CDR3 in DNA: TGTGCCAGCAGTTTGAGGGCCACTAACTATGGCTACACCTTC. J is TRBJ1-2 and V is TRBV28; D is ambiguous. The CDR3 has 14 residues. Germline CDR1 reads MDHEN; CDR2 reads SYDVKM. V lost 3 bases and J 0 bases, leaving 8 bases between the germline ends.

This clone was seen a single time. The chain combines TRBV7-3 with TRBJ1-1; D is undetermined. Trimming stripped 5 bases from V and 0 bases from J, with 13 bases between. The CDR3 is made up of 15 amino acids. Germline assignment: CDR1 SGHTA and CDR2 FQGTGA. The CDR3 region has the DNA TGTGCCAGCAGCCCCCTTGAGCCAATGAACACTGAAGCTTTCTTT. It specifies CASSPLEPMNTEAFF.

This chain links TRBV27 with TRBJ2-3; D might be TRBD2 (5 bases). V was trimmed by 0 bases and J by 3 bases, leaving 10 bases between them. The germline gives CDR1 MNHEY, CDR2 SMNVEV (reference sequence). The CDR3 contains 15 residues. The CDR3 loop is CASSLSAGLTDTQYF. CDR3 in DNA: TGTGCCAGCAGTTTATCGGCGGGCCTAACAGATACGCAGTATTTT.

The chain has TRBV11-1 and TRBJ2-1; 9 bases are a match to TRBD1. This CDR3 spans 17 amino acids. In germline, CDR1 is SGHAT, CDR2 FQDESV (reference sequence). J lost 6 bases, V lost 4 bases, and 13 bases had no gene match. CDR3 sequence reads: CASSSTGQGSKGNEQFF. CDR3 in DNA: TGTGCCAGCAGCTCTACGGGACAGGGATCTAAGGGCAATGAGCAGTTCTTC.

The rearrangement links TRBV7-9 to TRBJ2-3, with TRBD2 matching over 7 bases. Germline V lookup: CDR1 SEHNR, CDR2 FQNEAQ (reference sequence). Trimming removed 1 base from V and 2 bases from J; junction bases left unmatched: 6. The CDR3 consists of 16 residues. This chain's CDR3 is CASSLGARGSTDTQYF. DNA of the CDR3: TGTGCCAGCAGCTTAGGAGCGCGGGGGTCCACAGATACGCAGTATTTT.

The CDR3 is CASSWEGRDTGELFF. The CDR3 nucleotides read TGTGCCAGCAGTTGGGAGGGGAGAGACACCGGGGAGCTGTTTTTT. The V gene is TRBV27, the J gene TRBJ2-2; 7 nucleotides line up with TRBD2. Germline values: CDR1 MNHEY, CDR2 SMNVEV (reference sequence). The CDR3 runs to 15 residues. V gave up 4 bases and J gave up 3 bases; unmatched junction bases: 5.

V gene TRBV5-1 combines with J gene TRBJ2-2; D may correspond to TRBD1 or TRBD2 (6 bases each). Germline V lookup: CDR1 SGHRS, CDR2 YFSETQ. This CDR3 region has 16 residues. With 4 bases removed from V and 2 bases from J, the gap between germline ends came to 15 bases. CDR3 amino acids: CASSTGAGRNTGELFF. The CDR3 nucleotides are TGCGCCAGCAGCACGGGGGCAGGACGTAACACCGGGGAGCTGTTTTTT. The variable domain in full, with the rest retrieved from reference TRBV5-1 and TRBJ2-2, is KAGVTQTPRYLIKTRGQQVTLSCSPISGHRSVSWYQQTPGQGLQFLFEYFSETQRNKGNFPGRFSGRQFSNSRSEMNVSTLELGDSALYLCASSTGAGRNTGELFFGEGSRLTVL.

V and J are TRBV4-1 and TRBJ1-1, with D possibly being TRBD1 (5 bases). Deletions cut 3 bases from V and 5 bases from J, with 16 bases between. The CDR3 extends over 15 amino acids. The germline V gene encodes CDR1 MGHRA and CDR2 YSYEKL. The DNA of the CDR3 is TGCGCCAGCAGCCACCCCCGAGGCAGGGCGACTGAAGCTTTCTTT. The encoded protein is CASSHPRGRATEAFF.

This clone was picked up one time. The V and J genes are TRBV5-1 and TRBJ2-3; TRBD2 matches at 12 bases. Germline V gene data show CDR1 as SGHRS and CDR2 as YFSETQ. The CDR3 consists of 17 residues. V was clipped by 0 bases and J by 4 bases; unmatched bases: 6. CDR3 residues: CASSLGLAGVRADTQYF. In DNA form, the CDR3 reads TGCGCCAGCAGCTTGGGACTAGCGGGAGTAAGGGCAGATACGCAGTATTTT.

The CDR3 is CAAAGTGRYEQYF. The CDR3 coding sequence is TGTGCCGCGGCCGGGACAGGGCGGTACGAGCAGTACTTC. V is TRBV6-5 and J is TRBJ2-7, with 9 positions matching TRBD1. The CDR3 is 13 residues long. The V gene end was trimmed by 11 bases and the J gene end by 4 bases; junction bases not matched to a gene: 9. CDR1 and CDR2 from the germline V gene are MNHEY and SVGAGI.

This chain uses TRBV7-9 with TRBJ1-4; TRBD1 is a possible D gene (5 bases). This CDR3 has 15 amino acids. With 8 bases removed from V and 6 bases from J, the gap between germline ends came to 19 bases. Germline V gene lookup returns CDR1 SEHNR and CDR2 FQNEAQ (reference sequence). The CDR3 protein is CASGQGQTPDEKLFF. CDR3 DNA sequence: TGTGCCAGCGGACAAGGACAAACCCCAGATGAAAAACTGTTTTTT.

This clone was detected only a few times. With a much larger clone just one base away, this may be a read error. V is TRBV7-2 and J is TRBJ1-2, with a tentative D call TRBD1 (5 bases). Trimming pared 2 bases from V and 7 bases from J, leaving 11 bases between. The CDR3 totals 13 residues. Germline CDR1 reads SGHTA; CDR2 reads FQGNSA. Written as DNA, the CDR3 is TGTGCCAGCAGCTTATGGCAGGGCCGTGGCTACACCTTC. It yields the protein CASSLWQGRGYTF.

The table lists this clone with a few counts. This chain connects TRBV6-4 to TRBJ2-2, with 7 bases that match TRBD2. This CDR3 is 14 amino acids long. Per the germline V gene, CDR1 is MRHNA and CDR2 is SNTAGT. The trim removed 7 bases at V and 1 base at J, leaving 3 bases unmatched. The CDR3 loop is CASKAGENTGELFF. The CDR3, as DNA: TGTGCCAGCAAGGCGGGAGAGAACACCGGGGAGCTGTTTTTT.

The V gene is TRBV28, the J gene TRBJ2-1; 10 bases fit TRBD2. There are 15 residues in the CDR3. The V segment lost 6 bases and the J segment 9 bases; nucleotides outside the gene matches: 11. The germline gives CDR1 MDHEN, CDR2 SYDVKM. CDR3 residues: CASRPSSGSFIEQFF. Here the CDR3 DNA reads TGTGCCAGCAGACCCTCTAGCGGGAGTTTTATTGAGCAGTTCTTC.

The chain employs TRBV4-3 and TRBJ2-6; tentative D call: TRBD1 (5 bases). Germline V gene data show CDR1 as LGHNA and CDR2 as YSLEER. Trimming left V 1 base short and J 0 bases short, with 7 bases between. The CDR3 spans 16 residues. Here the CDR3 DNA reads TGCGCCAGCAGCCAAGTGACAGCCTCTGGGGCCAACGTCCTGACTTTC. Its translation is CASSQVTASGANVLTF.

The V and J genes are TRBV28 and TRBJ2-4; 9 nucleotides match TRBD2. This CDR3 comprises 14 residues. The junction had 5 bases not matched to a gene; V was cut back by 3 bases and J by 8 bases. CDR1 is MDHEN and CDR2 is SYDVKM in the germline V gene. The CDR3 is CASSLSGRWDIQYF. CDR3 DNA sequence: TGTGCCAGCAGTTTGAGCGGGAGGTGGGACATTCAGTACTTC.

The V gene is TRBV20-1, the J gene TRBJ2-3; D is unresolved. CDR3 length: 10 residues. From germline, CDR1 is DFQATT and CDR2 SNEGSKA (reference sequence). Between the trimmed V and J ends, which lost 3 bases and 8 bases, there was a span of 6 bases. This CDR3 is CSASSLTQYF. CDR3 in DNA: TGCAGTGCTAGCTCCCTTACGCAGTATTTT.

The chain links TRBV9 to TRBJ1-2, with D maybe TRBD1 (5 bases). Trimming took off 0 bases at V and 8 bases at J, with 11 bases between the two ends. This CDR3 spans 13 amino acids. Germline CDR1 is SGDLS and CDR2 is YYNGEE. As DNA, the CDR3 is TGTGCCAGCAGCGTAGGGGACCCTTACGGCTACACCTTC. It encodes CASSVGDPYGYTF.

The chain couples TRBV28 to TRBJ1-2; 10 bases fit TRBD1. Losses at the gene ends were 5 bases for V and 6 bases for J; bases not matched to a gene: 15. The CDR3 is 17 residues long. Germline assignment: CDR1 MDHEN and CDR2 SYDVKM. The CDR3 here is CASSRSGIPGTGDGYTF. DNA of the CDR3: TGTGCCAGCAGTAGATCGGGAATTCCCGGGACAGGGGATGGCTACACCTTC.

The V gene is TRBV9, the J gene TRBJ2-1; D possibly corresponds to TRBD2 (5 bases). Trimming shortened V by 0 bases and J by 2 bases, and 9 bases separated the two germline ends. The CDR3 is 15 residues long. Germline assignment: CDR1 SGDLS and CDR2 YYNGEE. CDR3 coding DNA: TGTGCCAGCAGCGTAGGAGGGAATACCTACAATGAGCAGTTCTTC. Translating it yields CASSVGGNTYNEQFF.

The V gene is TRBV30, the J gene TRBJ2-7, with 7 bases identical to TRBD2. The germline V gene has CDR1 GTSNPN and CDR2 SVGIG (reference sequence). The V gene end was trimmed by 2 bases and the J gene end by 6 bases; junction bases not matched to a gene: 4. This CDR3 contains 12 residues. The CDR3 nucleotides read TGTGCCTGGAGTCGGTGGGGGGGCGAGCAGTACTTC. Its translation: CAWSRWGGEQYF. Using reference TRBV30 and TRBJ2-7 for the parts outside the CDR3, the full variable domain is SQTIHQWPATLVQPVGSPLSLECTVEGTSNPNLYWYRQAAGRGLQLLFYSVGIGQISSEVPQNLSASRPQDRQFILSSKKLLLSDSGFYLCAWSRWGGEQYFGPGTRLTVT.

The gene calls are TRBV7-8 and TRBJ1-2; tentative D call: TRBD1 (5 bases). This CDR3 contains 15 residues. Trimming took 1 base from V and 2 from J, leaving 11 bases between them. Germline V lookup: CDR1 SGHVS, CDR2 FQNEAQ. The CDR3 is CASSLVGAGNYGYTF. Here the CDR3 DNA reads TGTGCCAGCAGCTTAGTCGGGGCAGGGAACTATGGCTACACCTTC.

The chain carries TRBV5-6 and TRBJ2-5; no clear D. Trimming shortened V by 2 bases and J by 1 base, and 9 bases separated the two germline ends. This CDR3 comprises 14 residues. Germline V gives CDR1 SGHDT, CDR2 YYEEEE. This chain's CDR3 is CASSFTTTQETQYF. CDR3 in DNA: TGTGCCAGCAGCTTTACAACAACCCAAGAGACCCAGTACTTC. Complete variable domain (other parts from reference TRBV5-6 and TRBJ2-5): DAGVTQSPTHLIKTRGQQVTLRCSPKSGHDTVSWYQQALGQGPQFIFQYYEEEERQRGNFPDRFSGHQFPNYSSELNVNALLLGDSALYLCASSFTTTQETQYFGPGTRLLVL.

The chain carries TRBV6-1 and TRBJ1-2; possible D gene TRBD1, 6 bases. The CDR3 consists of 15 residues. V was trimmed by 6 bases and J by 4 bases, leaving 18 bases between them. Per germline, CDR1 MNHNS and CDR2 SASEGT. The CDR3 DNA reads TGTGCCAGCAGAGATAGACAGGCGCCCTCCTATGGCTACACCTTC. Its protein product is CASRDRQAPSYGYTF.

This clone was detected ten times or more. The chain links TRBV11-2 to TRBJ1-2; possible D gene TRBD1, 5 bases. The germline CDR1 and CDR2 sequences are SGHAT and FQNNGV. The CDR3 contains 13 residues. Trimming removed 4 bases from V and 4 bases from J, with 10 bases in between. The CDR3 is CASSSGQGYGYTF. The CDR3 nucleotides read TGTGCCAGCAGCTCGGGGCAAGGCTATGGCTACACCTTC.

The V call is TRBV11-2, the J call TRBJ2-3; possible D gene TRBD1, 5 bases. V was pared by 5 bases and J by 3 bases, with 15 bases between. The length of the CDR3 is 15 residues. CDR1 and CDR2 from the germline V gene are SGHAT and FQNNGV. The CDR3 here is CASSLSRARTDTQYF. In DNA, the CDR3 is TGTGCCAGCAGCCTCTCCAGGGCGAGGACAGATACGCAGTATTTT.